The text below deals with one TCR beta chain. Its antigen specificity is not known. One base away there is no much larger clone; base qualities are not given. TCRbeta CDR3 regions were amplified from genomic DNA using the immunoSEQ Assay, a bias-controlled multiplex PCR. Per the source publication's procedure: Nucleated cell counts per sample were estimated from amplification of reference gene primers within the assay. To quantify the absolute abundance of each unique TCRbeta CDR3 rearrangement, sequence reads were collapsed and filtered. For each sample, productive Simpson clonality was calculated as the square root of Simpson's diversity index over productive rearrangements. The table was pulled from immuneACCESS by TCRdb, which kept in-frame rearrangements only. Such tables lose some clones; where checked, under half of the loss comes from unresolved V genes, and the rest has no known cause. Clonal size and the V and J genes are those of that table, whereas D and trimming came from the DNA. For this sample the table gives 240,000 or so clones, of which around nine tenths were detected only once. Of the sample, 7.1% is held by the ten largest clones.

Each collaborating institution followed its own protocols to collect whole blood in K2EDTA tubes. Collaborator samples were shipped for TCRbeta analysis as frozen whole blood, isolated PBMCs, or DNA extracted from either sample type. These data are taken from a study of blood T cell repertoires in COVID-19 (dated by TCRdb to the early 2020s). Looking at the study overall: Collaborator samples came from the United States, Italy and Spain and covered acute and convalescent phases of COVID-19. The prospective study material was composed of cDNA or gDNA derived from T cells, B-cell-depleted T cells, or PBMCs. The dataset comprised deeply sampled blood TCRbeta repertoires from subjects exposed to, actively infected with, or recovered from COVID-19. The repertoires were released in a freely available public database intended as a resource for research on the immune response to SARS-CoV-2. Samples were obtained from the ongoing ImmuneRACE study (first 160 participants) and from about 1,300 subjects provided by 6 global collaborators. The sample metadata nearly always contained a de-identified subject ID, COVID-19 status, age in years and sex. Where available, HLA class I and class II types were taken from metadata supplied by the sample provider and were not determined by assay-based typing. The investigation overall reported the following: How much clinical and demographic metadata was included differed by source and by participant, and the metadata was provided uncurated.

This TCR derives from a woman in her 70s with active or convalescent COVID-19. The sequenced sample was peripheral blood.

At the DNA level, the sequence is TGTGCCAGCTCAGACACTGAAGCTTTCTTT. It translates as CASSDTEAFF. The chain uses TRBV6-6 and TRBJ1-1, with the D gene not clear enough to name. The germline V gene encodes CDR1 MNHNY and CDR2 SVGAGI (reference sequence). V drops 8 bases and J drops 3 bases, leaving 4 bases in between. Including cysteine and phenylalanine, the CDR3 has 10 amino acids. The retained sequence is limited to the CDR3, 30 bases, with the frame set at the first base.